The rows below give T cell receptor beta chains drawn from one sample of a study of Graves' ophthalmopathy and Graves' hyperthyroidism. TCRdb reprocessed the multiplex PCR reads with MiXCR, giving one entry per CDR3 protein. This table has over 40,000 distinct CDR3 sequences, about 50% appearing once. The sequenced sample was peripheral blood. The source of these receptors is an adult man with Graves' ophthalmopathy. Each CDR3 is given with its conserved first and last residue. The order of the fields is V gene, clone size, J gene, D gene, CDR3 DNA, CDR3 protein. D genes are given only for firm matches. The size entry is marked missing in some rows and otherwise reads once, few, many or a size class.

v_call: TRBV7-3; clone_size: many; j_call: TRBJ2-1; d_call: TRBD2; cdr3_nt: TGTGCCAGCAGCTTTGGACTAGCGTCCTACAATGAGCAGTTCTTC; cdr3_aa: CASSFGLASYNEQFF
v_call: TRBV3-1; clone_size: many; j_call: TRBJ1-2; d_call: TRBD1; cdr3_nt: TGTGCCAGCAGCCAACCCGACAGGGGGCTCTATGGCTACACCTTC; cdr3_aa: CASSQPDRGLYGYTF
v_call: TRBV19; clone_size: .; j_call: TRBJ1-2; d_call: .; cdr3_nt: TGTGCCAGTAGTATTAGCGCGTCCTGGACCTATGGCTACACCTTC; cdr3_aa: CASSISASWTYGYTF
v_call: TRBV4-1; clone_size: .; j_call: TRBJ1-4; d_call: .; cdr3_nt: TGCGCCAGCAGCCTTGGGACGGCGGGTGTTGAAAAACTGTTTTTT; cdr3_aa: CASSLGTAGVEKLFF
v_call: TRBV10-1; clone_size: .; j_call: TRBJ2-5; d_call: TRBD2; cdr3_nt: TGCGCCAGCAGTGAGTCGAAGGTGGGGGGGCAAGAGACCCAGTACTTC; cdr3_aa: CASSESKVGGQETQYF
v_call: TRBV12-3/TRBV12-4; clone_size: .; j_call: TRBJ2-7; d_call: .; cdr3_nt: TGTGCCAGCAGTTTGGCTGTTGAGCAGTACTTC; cdr3_aa: CASSLAVEQYF
v_call: TRBV5-1; clone_size: few; j_call: TRBJ1-2; d_call: TRBD1; cdr3_nt: TGCGCCAGCAGCAAGGACAGGGGCTATGGCTACACCTTC; cdr3_aa: CASSKDRGYGYTF
v_call: TRBV7-2; clone_size: .; j_call: TRBJ2-5; d_call: TRBD2; cdr3_nt: TGTGCCGGCAGAACTAGCGGGAGGGCCGAGACCCAGTACTTC; cdr3_aa: CAGRTSGRAETQYF
v_call: TRBV2; clone_size: medium-sized; j_call: TRBJ1-2; d_call: .; cdr3_nt: TGTGCCAGCAGTGAAGGGACGGGGACGGATGGCTACACCTTC; cdr3_aa: CASSEGTGTDGYTF
v_call: TRBV29-1; clone_size: .; j_call: TRBJ1-1; d_call: TRBD1; cdr3_nt: TGCAGCGTTTGGGACAGTTACGCTGAAGCTTTCTTT; cdr3_aa: CSVWDSYAEAFF
v_call: TRBV20-1; clone_size: .; j_call: TRBJ2-3; d_call: TRBD2; cdr3_nt: TGTAGTGCTAAAGGGACTAGCGGGTCGGTTGGATATACGCAGTATTTT; cdr3_aa: CSAKGTSGSVGYTQYF
v_call: TRBV3-1; clone_size: many; j_call: TRBJ1-5; d_call: .; cdr3_nt: TGTGCCAGCAGCCAAGGCCTTAGCAATCAGCCCCAGCATTTT; cdr3_aa: CASSQGLSNQPQHF
v_call: TRBV12-3/TRBV12-4; clone_size: .; j_call: TRBJ1-1; d_call: .; cdr3_nt: TGTGCCAGCAGTTCCCCTAGGGGTGGCACTGAAGCTTTCTTT; cdr3_aa: CASSSPRGGTEAFF
v_call: TRBV7-9; clone_size: .; j_call: TRBJ1-5; d_call: TRBD1; cdr3_nt: TGTGCCAGCAGCATTGGGACAGCCGATCAGCCCCAGCATTTT; cdr3_aa: CASSIGTADQPQHF
v_call: TRBV27; clone_size: many; j_call: TRBJ1-2; d_call: .; cdr3_nt: TGTGCCAGCACCCCCCGCGGCTCTAATGGCTACACCTTC; cdr3_aa: CASTPRGSNGYTF
v_call: TRBV7-9; clone_size: many; j_call: TRBJ2-3; d_call: .; cdr3_nt: TGTGCCAGCAGCTTAATGAGCACAGATACGCAGTATTTT; cdr3_aa: CASSLMSTDTQYF
v_call: TRBV5-8; clone_size: many; j_call: TRBJ2-5; d_call: TRBD2; cdr3_nt: TGTGCCAGCAGCTTGGCCAAAACAGCGGGAGATTGGTGGGAGACCCAGTACTTC; cdr3_aa: CASSLAKTAGDWWETQYF
v_call: TRBV29-1; clone_size: .; j_call: TRBJ2-1; d_call: TRBD2; cdr3_nt: TGCAGCGTTGATGGACTAGCGGGAGGGCCCATTATCCGCTCCTACAATGAGCAGTTCTTC; cdr3_aa: CSVDGLAGGPIIRSYNEQFF
v_call: TRBV10-1; clone_size: .; j_call: TRBJ2-3; d_call: .; cdr3_nt: TGCGCCAGCAGTGGGGCCACAGATACGCAGTATTTT; cdr3_aa: CASSGATDTQYF
v_call: TRBV14; clone_size: .; j_call: TRBJ1-5; d_call: .; cdr3_nt: TGTGCCAGCAGCCCTAAGATTCAGACAGGTGGCAGCAATCAGCCCCAGCATTTT; cdr3_aa: CASSPKIQTGGSNQPQHF
v_call: TRBV20-1; clone_size: many; j_call: TRBJ2-5; d_call: .; cdr3_nt: TGCAGTGAAGAACCGAGCAGGGAGACCCAGTACTTC; cdr3_aa: CSEEPSRETQYF
v_call: TRBV7-6; clone_size: few; j_call: TRBJ1-5; d_call: .; cdr3_nt: TGTGCCAGCAGCTCTGAGATCGGGCAGCCCCAGCATTTT; cdr3_aa: CASSSEIGQPQHF
v_call: TRBV4-2; clone_size: many; j_call: TRBJ2-5; d_call: TRBD2; cdr3_nt: TGTGCCAGCAGCCAAGCCAGCGGGGGGACCGACCAAGAGACCCAGTACTTC; cdr3_aa: CASSQASGGTDQETQYF
v_call: TRBV5-1; clone_size: many; j_call: TRBJ2-3; d_call: .; cdr3_nt: TGCGCCAGCAGCTTGCAAGGGGCCGGAGATACGCAGTATTTT; cdr3_aa: CASSLQGAGDTQYF
v_call: TRBV9; clone_size: .; j_call: TRBJ2-2; d_call: .; cdr3_nt: TGTGCCAGCAGTACACAGGGTACCACCGGGGAGCTGTTTTTT; cdr3_aa: CASSTQGTTGELFF
v_call: TRBV20-1; clone_size: many; j_call: TRBJ1-3; d_call: TRBD1; cdr3_nt: TGCAGTGCTAGTTCAGGGGGCTCTGGAAACACCATATATTTT; cdr3_aa: CSASSGGSGNTIYF
v_call: TRBV20-1; clone_size: many; j_call: TRBJ1-1; d_call: .; cdr3_nt: TGCAGTGCTAGAGATAGATGGGCGGGGACCACTGAAGCTTTCTTT; cdr3_aa: CSARDRWAGTTEAFF
v_call: TRBV5-5; clone_size: .; j_call: TRBJ2-3; d_call: TRBD1; cdr3_nt: TGTGCCAGTAGCCTGACAGGGACCCCTATACAGGTTTTT; cdr3_aa: CASSLTGTPIQVF
v_call: TRBV24-1; clone_size: medium-sized; j_call: TRBJ2-3; d_call: .; cdr3_nt: TGTGCCACCAGTGATTTGGGGCAGGTGGGCACAGATACGCAGTATTTT; cdr3_aa: CATSDLGQVGTDTQYF
v_call: TRBV9; clone_size: many; j_call: TRBJ2-7; d_call: TRBD2; cdr3_nt: TGTGCCAGCAGCGTAGCGGGGCGGGAGGTGCAAGAGCAGTACTTC; cdr3_aa: CASSVAGREVQEQYF
v_call: TRBV5-4; clone_size: .; j_call: TRBJ1-2; d_call: TRBD1; cdr3_nt: TGTGCCAGCAGCAGACAGGGGAGGGAGACATATGGCTACACCTTC; cdr3_aa: CASSRQGRETYGYTF
v_call: TRBV5-6; clone_size: .; j_call: TRBJ1-1; d_call: TRBD1; cdr3_nt: TGTGCCAGCAGCGCCCGAATCGGGACAGGGGAGGGTGAAGCTTTCTTT; cdr3_aa: CASSARIGTGEGEAFF
v_call: TRBV29-1; clone_size: .; j_call: TRBJ1-5; d_call: TRBD1; cdr3_nt: TGCAGCGTTGAAAGGGGGCAGACGGCCCAGGGAAATCAGCCCCAGCATTTT; cdr3_aa: CSVERGQTAQGNQPQHF
v_call: TRBV29-1; clone_size: .; j_call: TRBJ2-5; d_call: TRBD2; cdr3_nt: TGCAGCGTTGATGATACTAGCGGGCCGGAGACCCAGTACTTC; cdr3_aa: CSVDDTSGPETQYF
v_call: TRBV29-1; clone_size: medium-sized; j_call: TRBJ1-1; d_call: .; cdr3_nt: TGCAGCGTTTCTGATGCGGTCACTGAAGCTTTCTTT; cdr3_aa: CSVSDAVTEAFF
v_call: TRBV12-3/TRBV12-4; clone_size: .; j_call: TRBJ1-2; d_call: .; cdr3_nt: TGTGCCAGCAGTTTATCCAGGACGGGCTACACCTTC; cdr3_aa: CASSLSRTGYTF
v_call: TRBV12-3/TRBV12-4; clone_size: many; j_call: TRBJ2-5; d_call: .; cdr3_nt: TGTGCCAGCAGTTTAGGGTACCAAGAGACCCAGTACTTC; cdr3_aa: CASSLGYQETQYF
v_call: TRBV11-2; clone_size: .; j_call: TRBJ1-5; d_call: TRBD1; cdr3_nt: TGTGCCAGCAGCTTACAGGGGGCGCTTGGCAATCAGCCCCAGCATTTT; cdr3_aa: CASSLQGALGNQPQHF
v_call: TRBV20-1; clone_size: .; j_call: TRBJ2-7; d_call: TRBD1; cdr3_nt: TGCAGTGCGGGGACAGACTACGAGCAGTACTTC; cdr3_aa: CSAGTDYEQYF
v_call: TRBV7-9; clone_size: many; j_call: TRBJ1-5; d_call: .; cdr3_nt: TGTGCCAGCAGCTTAGGCAGGGAGCAGCCCCAGCATTTT; cdr3_aa: CASSLGREQPQHF
v_call: TRBV7-6; clone_size: many; j_call: TRBJ1-6; d_call: .; cdr3_nt: TGTGCCAGCAGCTTAGGACAGCGGAATTCACCCCTCCACTTT; cdr3_aa: CASSLGQRNSPLHF
v_call: TRBV10-3; clone_size: .; j_call: TRBJ1-1; d_call: .; cdr3_nt: TGTGCCATCAGCCTAGGGGTAGGAACTGAAGCTTTCTTT; cdr3_aa: CAISLGVGTEAFF
v_call: TRBV2; clone_size: .; j_call: TRBJ2-5; d_call: .; cdr3_nt: TGTGCCAGCAGAGACCAGCAAGGTGGCAATCAGCCCCAGTACTTC; cdr3_aa: CASRDQQGGNQPQYF
v_call: TRBV2; clone_size: many; j_call: TRBJ1-3; d_call: .; cdr3_nt: TGTGCCAGCAGAGCCGGGGGGGGAGGAAACACCATATATTTT; cdr3_aa: CASRAGGGGNTIYF
v_call: TRBV10-3; clone_size: once; j_call: TRBJ2-1; d_call: TRBD1; cdr3_nt: TGTGCCATCAGCCGGACAGGCTATAATGAGCAGTTCTTC; cdr3_aa: CAISRTGYNEQFF
v_call: TRBV6-5; clone_size: .; j_call: TRBJ1-2; d_call: .; cdr3_nt: TGTGCCAGTAGACCCCAGGTACAAAATGGCTGCACCTTC; cdr3_aa: CASRPQVQNGCTF
v_call: TRBV7-2; clone_size: .; j_call: TRBJ2-3; d_call: TRBD2; cdr3_nt: TGTGCCAGCAGCTTGAGCGGGGTCACAGATACGCAGTATTTT; cdr3_aa: CASSLSGVTDTQYF
v_call: TRBV6-6; clone_size: .; j_call: TRBJ2-5; d_call: TRBD1; cdr3_nt: TGTGCCAGCAGTTCTCAGGACAGGGGGGGGAGGACCCAGTACTTC; cdr3_aa: CASSSQDRGGRTQYF
v_call: TRBV19; clone_size: medium-sized; j_call: TRBJ1-2; d_call: .; cdr3_nt: TGTGCCAGTGGCCGGGCTAACTATGGCTACACCTTC; cdr3_aa: CASGRANYGYTF
v_call: TRBV5-6; clone_size: many; j_call: TRBJ2-2; d_call: .; cdr3_nt: TGTGCCAGCAGCCCCCCTTCCGGATACACCGGGGAGCTGTTTTTT; cdr3_aa: CASSPPSGYTGELFF
v_call: TRBV24-1; clone_size: .; j_call: TRBJ2-7; d_call: TRBD2; cdr3_nt: TGTGCCACCAGTGATACAACTAGCGGACACTACGAGCAGTACTTC; cdr3_aa: CATSDTTSGHYEQYF
v_call: TRBV9; clone_size: .; j_call: TRBJ2-1; d_call: .; cdr3_nt: TGTGCCAGCAGCGGTCGAGAGAGCTCCTACAATGAGCAGTTCTTC; cdr3_aa: CASSGRESSYNEQFF
v_call: TRBV7-3; clone_size: .; j_call: TRBJ1-2; d_call: .; cdr3_nt: TGTGCCAGCAGCTTCCTGGGCAGCAATGGCTACACCTTC; cdr3_aa: CASSFLGSNGYTF
v_call: TRBV9; clone_size: many; j_call: TRBJ2-3; d_call: .; cdr3_nt: TGTGCCAGCAGCGTTTCTAGCTCAGGGATGACAGATACGCAGTATTTT; cdr3_aa: CASSVSSSGMTDTQYF
v_call: TRBV10-3; clone_size: many; j_call: TRBJ2-2; d_call: TRBD2; cdr3_nt: TGTGCCATCAGTGAAGGTAGCGGGAGGGCCGGCACCGGGGAGCTGTTTTTT; cdr3_aa: CAISEGSGRAGTGELFF